A selection of T cell receptor beta chains follows, all from one sample in a study of sequential checkpoint blockade in melanoma. Libraries were prepared by immunoSEQ multiplex PCR; TCRdb keeps only in-frame clonotypes and omits some of them. The repertoire includes over a thousand clones, under 20% of them detected once, and roughly 14% sits in the top ten. The specimen comprised tumor tissue (inferred from file names), sampled from a patient given nivolumab and ipilimumab in sequence. These TCRs come from a human donor with melanoma. The CDR3 runs from the conserved cysteine through the conserved F or W. A D gene is named only where the DNA matches it firmly. Not every row has a clone size; where given, it reads once, few, many or a size class.

j_gene: TRBJ1-3
v_gene: TRBV11-3
abundance: medium-sized
d_gene: .
CDR3aa: CASSLGGADGNTIYF
CDR3nt: TGTGCCAGCAGCTTAGGGGGCGCGGATGGAAACACCATATATTTT

j_gene: TRBJ1-1
v_gene: TRBV19
abundance: .
d_gene: .
CDR3aa: CASSPQMNTEAFF
CDR3nt: TGTGCCAGTAGTCCTCAGATGAACACTGAAGCTTTCTTT

j_gene: TRBJ2-5
v_gene: TRBV11-3
abundance: medium-sized
d_gene: .
CDR3aa: CASSHTMGEETQYF
CDR3nt: TGTGCCAGCAGTCACACTATGGGCGAAGAGACCCAGTACTTC

j_gene: TRBJ1-2
v_gene: TRBV9
abundance: medium-sized
d_gene: .
CDR3aa: CASSEAPGGYTF
CDR3nt: TGTGCCAGCAGTGAAGCGCCGGGTGGCTACACCTTC

j_gene: TRBJ2-2
v_gene: TRBV6-8
abundance: few
d_gene: .
CDR3aa: CASSYFGDRAVTGELFF
CDR3nt: TGTGCCAGCAGTTACTTTGGAGACAGAGCGGTCACCGGGGAGCTGTTTTTT

j_gene: TRBJ2-7
v_gene: TRBV11-3
abundance: medium-sized
d_gene: TRBD1
CDR3aa: CASSPGTGPILGVGEQYF
CDR3nt: TGTGCCAGCAGCCCAGGGACAGGGCCTATCCTTGGGGTTGGCGAGCAGTACTTC

j_gene: TRBJ2-7
v_gene: TRBV11-3
abundance: medium-sized
d_gene: .
CDR3aa: CASSLTGVQYEQYF
CDR3nt: TGTGCCAGCAGCTTAACGGGGGTGCAGTACGAGCAGTACTTC

j_gene: TRBJ2-3
v_gene: TRBV11-3
abundance: large
d_gene: TRBD2
CDR3aa: CASSQALAGGPETDTQYF
CDR3nt: TGTGCCAGCAGCCAAGCACTAGCGGGGGGGCCTGAAACAGATACGCAGTATTTT

j_gene: TRBJ1-3
v_gene: TRBV9
abundance: few
d_gene: TRBD1
CDR3aa: CASSRDRGGGNTIYF
CDR3nt: TGTGCCAGCAGTCGAGACAGGGGAGGTGGAAACACCATATATTTT

j_gene: TRBJ2-1
v_gene: TRBV11-3
abundance: medium-sized
d_gene: .
CDR3aa: CASSLKRSYNEQFF
CDR3nt: TGTGCCAGCAGCTTAAAGCGGTCCTACAATGAGCAGTTCTTC

j_gene: TRBJ2-5
v_gene: TRBV6-8
abundance: few
d_gene: .
CDR3aa: CASNHDRYKTQYF
CDR3nt: TGTGCCAGCAACCACGACCGATACAAGACCCAGTACTTC

j_gene: TRBJ2-5
v_gene: TRBV11-3
abundance: medium-sized
d_gene: TRBD1
CDR3aa: CASNLRGTGAALETQYF
CDR3nt: TGTGCCAGCAACCTCAGGGGGACAGGGGCCGCGTTAGAGACCCAGTACTTC